A selection of T cell receptor beta chains follows, all from one sample in a study of Ad26.COV2.S vaccination and SARS-CoV-2 variants. Using immunoSEQ multiplex PCR, the repertoire was profiled, and TCRdb retains in-frame clones only, with some absent. This table holds hundreds of thousands of clones, just over 90% found once. Sequenced here: peripheral blood, sampled after recovery from COVID-19. The receptors were sampled from a human donor who had recovered from COVID-19. Each CDR3 is given with its conserved first and last residue. Each record gives: D gene, V gene, CDR3 protein. The D gene is left open where the match is weak.

D gene: .; V gene: TRBV5-1; CDR3 protein: CASSLAFRGNEQFF
D gene: TRBD1; V gene: TRBV10-3; CDR3 protein: CAISESDRGQGNQPQHF
D gene: TRBD1; V gene: TRBV27; CDR3 protein: CASSPSPTGANQPQHF
D gene: .; V gene: TRBV6-6; CDR3 protein: CASTLPGHSYEQYF
D gene: .; V gene: TRBV4-3; CDR3 protein: CASSQHRDFGNTIYF
D gene: .; V gene: TRBV3-1/TRBV3-2; CDR3 protein: CASSLGLSNEKLFF
D gene: .; V gene: TRBV10-2; CDR3 protein: CASSESGDEAFF
D gene: .; V gene: TRBV18; CDR3 protein: CASSKEGFLHTGELFF
D gene: .; V gene: TRBV27; CDR3 protein: CASSLSRSPNTEAFF
D gene: TRBD2; V gene: TRBV7-8; CDR3 protein: CASSSPAGGVVGTDTQYF
D gene: .; V gene: TRBV9; CDR3 protein: CASSPGSNYGYTF
D gene: .; V gene: TRBV3-1/TRBV3-2; CDR3 protein: CASSPFSRGFSEAFF
D gene: .; V gene: TRBV6-2/TRBV6-3; CDR3 protein: CASSRYSSYNEQFF
D gene: .; V gene: TRBV6-4; CDR3 protein: CASSDSSRAQYF
D gene: .; V gene: TRBV6-1; CDR3 protein: CASSEEQSRPYTGELFF
D gene: .; V gene: TRBV7-9; CDR3 protein: CASSAGAMNTEAFF
D gene: .; V gene: TRBV3-1/TRBV3-2; CDR3 protein: CASSHRDGNEKLFF
D gene: TRBD2; V gene: TRBV2; CDR3 protein: CATHGGANTGELFF
D gene: .; V gene: TRBV11-2; CDR3 protein: CASGAYNSPLHF
D gene: TRBD2; V gene: TRBV18; CDR3 protein: CASSPFEGSGGGPRSYEQYF
D gene: .; V gene: TRBV7-9; CDR3 protein: CASSLATDNQPQHF
D gene: .; V gene: TRBV27; CDR3 protein: CASSFKGPHGYTF
D gene: .; V gene: TRBV7-9; CDR3 protein: CASRISGDPAEQFF
D gene: TRBD2; V gene: TRBV19; CDR3 protein: CASSGGLAGGYEQYF
D gene: .; V gene: TRBV18; CDR3 protein: CASSPTQGWNYGYTF
D gene: .; V gene: TRBV7-2; CDR3 protein: CASSSMGGHRNEQFF
D gene: .; V gene: TRBV19; CDR3 protein: CASKAEAEKLFF
D gene: .; V gene: TRBV4-2; CDR3 protein: CASSHLIGSSQKLFF
D gene: TRBD1; V gene: TRBV6-1; CDR3 protein: CASSARQGAWANVLTF